The entry below gives a single T cell receptor (beta chain) sequence along with its context. As yet, its antigen is unknown. The sample originates from a study of tissue T cells after allogeneic stem cell transplantation. Study-wide results and caveats: Motif-based clustering found tissue-specific repertoire signatures shared across patients, though few clones were shared.

Sequencing was performed with immunoSEQ multiplex PCR; in TCRdb, only in-frame clones are kept and a portion is missing. This sample yields nearly 10,000 clones, of which under 80% are seen a single time; roughly 24% belongs to the top ten. Comparators were three non-transplant cancer patients without known GI disease. The CDR3 contains 15 residues. With 3 bases removed from V and 0 bases from J, the gap between germline ends came to 11 bases. From germline, CDR1 is LGHNA and CDR2 YSLEER. This receptor was taken from a male donor at least 60 years old with lung cancer. This chain joins TRBV4-3 and TRBJ1-2; D not resolved. Sequencing was performed on tissue from the stomach, taken at autopsy. The chain's CDR3 is CASSQIYRTNYGYTF. DNA for the CDR3: TGCGCCAGCAGCCAGATATACAGAACTAACTATGGCTACACCTTC.